This T cell receptor (beta chain) is from a study of cytomegalovirus exposure and HLA in healthy donors. Study results and caveats: Later analysis identified several of the most significant clusters that appeared linked to common viral pathogens.

Concerning this clone itself: Its antigen is undetermined.

CDR1 and CDR2 from the germline V gene are MNHNS and SASEGT. V gave up 6 bases and J gave up 7 bases, with 6 bases separating them. The CDR3 is made up of 10 amino acids. PCR amplification relied on 60 Vbeta primers (plus 13 Jbeta primers). Method: immunoSEQ multiplex PCR; TCRdb's copy keeps in-frame clones and lacks some. The profile shows some 99,000 clones, roughly three quarters of them singletons. The source material was PBMCs. This clonotype was sampled from a female donor in good health and CMV-seronegative. This chain links TRBV6-1 with TRBJ1-1; D is unclear. CDR3 DNA: TGTGCCAGCAGATCCGGTGAAGCTTTCTTT. It specifies CASRSGEAFF.